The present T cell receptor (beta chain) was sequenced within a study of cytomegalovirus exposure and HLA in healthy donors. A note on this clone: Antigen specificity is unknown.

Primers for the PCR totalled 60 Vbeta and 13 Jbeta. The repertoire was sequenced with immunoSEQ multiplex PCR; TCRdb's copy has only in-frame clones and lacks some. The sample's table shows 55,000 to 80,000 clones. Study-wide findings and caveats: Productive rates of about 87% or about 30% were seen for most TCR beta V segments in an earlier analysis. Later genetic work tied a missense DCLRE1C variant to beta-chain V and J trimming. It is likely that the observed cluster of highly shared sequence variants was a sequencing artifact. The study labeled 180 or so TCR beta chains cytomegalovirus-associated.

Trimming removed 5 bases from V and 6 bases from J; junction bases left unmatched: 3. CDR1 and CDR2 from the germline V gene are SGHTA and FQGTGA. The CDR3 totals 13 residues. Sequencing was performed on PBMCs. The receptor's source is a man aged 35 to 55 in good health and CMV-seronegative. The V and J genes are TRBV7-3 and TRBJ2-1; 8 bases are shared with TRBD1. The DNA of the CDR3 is TGTGCCAGCAGCCAAGGGACAGGCAATGAGCAGTTCTTC. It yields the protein CASSQGTGNEQFF. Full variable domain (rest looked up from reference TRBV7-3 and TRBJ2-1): GAGVSQTPSNKVTEKGKYVELRCDPISGHTALYWYRQSLGQGPEFLIYFQGTGAADDSGLPNDRFFAVRPEGSVSTLKIQRTERGDSAVYLCASSQGTGNEQFFGPGTRLTVL.